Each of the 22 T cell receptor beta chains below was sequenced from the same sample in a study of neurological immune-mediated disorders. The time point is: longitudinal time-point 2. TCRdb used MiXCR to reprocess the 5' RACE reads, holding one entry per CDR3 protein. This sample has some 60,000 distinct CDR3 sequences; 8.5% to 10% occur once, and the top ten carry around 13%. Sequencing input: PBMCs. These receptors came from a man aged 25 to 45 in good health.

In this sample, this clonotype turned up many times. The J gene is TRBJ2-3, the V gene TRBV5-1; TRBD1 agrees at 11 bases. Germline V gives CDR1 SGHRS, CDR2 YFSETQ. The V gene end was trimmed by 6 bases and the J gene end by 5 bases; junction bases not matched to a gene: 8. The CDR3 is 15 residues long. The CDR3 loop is CASTNGGTGGDTQYF. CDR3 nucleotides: TGCGCCAGCACAAATGGTGGGACAGGGGGAGATACGCAGTATTTT.

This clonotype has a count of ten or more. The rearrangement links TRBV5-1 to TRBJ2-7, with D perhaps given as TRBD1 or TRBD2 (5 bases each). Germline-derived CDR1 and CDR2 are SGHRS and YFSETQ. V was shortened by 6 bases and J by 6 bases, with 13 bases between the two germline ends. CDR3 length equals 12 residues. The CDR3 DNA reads TGCGCCAGCATGGATACAGGAGGCGAGCAGTACTTC. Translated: CASMDTGGEQYF.

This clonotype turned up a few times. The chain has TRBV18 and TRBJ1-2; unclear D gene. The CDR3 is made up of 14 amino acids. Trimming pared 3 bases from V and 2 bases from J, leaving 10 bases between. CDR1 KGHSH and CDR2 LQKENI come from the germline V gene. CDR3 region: CASSPDYSNYGYTF. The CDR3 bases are TGTGCCAGCTCACCCGATTATTCAAACTATGGCTACACCTTC. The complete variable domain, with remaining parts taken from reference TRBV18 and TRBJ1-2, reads NAGVMQNPRHLVRRRGQEARLRCSPMKGHSHVYWYRQLPEEGLKFMVYLQKENIIDESGMPKERFSAEFPKEGPSILRIQQVVRGDSAAYFCASSPDYSNYGYTFGSGTRLTVV.

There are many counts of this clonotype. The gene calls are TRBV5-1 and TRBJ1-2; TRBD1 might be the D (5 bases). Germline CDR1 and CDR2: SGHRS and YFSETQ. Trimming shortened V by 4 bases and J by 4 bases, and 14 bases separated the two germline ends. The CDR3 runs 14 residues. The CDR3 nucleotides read TGCGCCAGCAGCCCACCAGGGACGCGCTATGGCTACACCTTC. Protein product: CASSPPGTRYGYTF.

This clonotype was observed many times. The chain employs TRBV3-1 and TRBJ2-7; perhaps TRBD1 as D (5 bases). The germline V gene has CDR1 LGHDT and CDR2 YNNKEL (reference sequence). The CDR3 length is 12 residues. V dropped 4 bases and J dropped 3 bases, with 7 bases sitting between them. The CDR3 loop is CASSLTDYEQYF. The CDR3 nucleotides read TGTGCCAGCAGCCTGACAGACTACGAGCAGTACTTC.

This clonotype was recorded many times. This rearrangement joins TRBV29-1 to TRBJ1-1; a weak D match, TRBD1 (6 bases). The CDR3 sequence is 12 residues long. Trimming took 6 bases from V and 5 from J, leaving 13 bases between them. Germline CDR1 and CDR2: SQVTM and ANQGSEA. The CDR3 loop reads CSVTGIQTEAFF. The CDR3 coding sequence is TGCAGCGTCACAGGGATTCAAACTGAAGCTTTCTTT.

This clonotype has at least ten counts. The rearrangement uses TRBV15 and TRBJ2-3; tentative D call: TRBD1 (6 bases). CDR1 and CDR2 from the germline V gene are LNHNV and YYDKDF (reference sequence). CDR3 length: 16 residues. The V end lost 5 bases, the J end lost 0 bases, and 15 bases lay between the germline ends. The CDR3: CATSPTGWGSTDTQYF. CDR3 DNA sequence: TGTGCCACCAGCCCGACAGGATGGGGGAGCACAGATACGCAGTATTTT.

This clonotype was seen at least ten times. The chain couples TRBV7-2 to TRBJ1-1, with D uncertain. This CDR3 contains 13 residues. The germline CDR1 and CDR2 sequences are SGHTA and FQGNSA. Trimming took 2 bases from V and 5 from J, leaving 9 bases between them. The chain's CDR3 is CASSLRRGTEAFF. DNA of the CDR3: TGTGCCAGCAGCTTAAGACGCGGGACTGAAGCTTTCTTT.

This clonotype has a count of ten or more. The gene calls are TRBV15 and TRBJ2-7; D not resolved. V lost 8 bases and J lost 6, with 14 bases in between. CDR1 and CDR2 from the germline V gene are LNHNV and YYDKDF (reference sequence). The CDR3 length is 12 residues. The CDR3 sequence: CATGHPRGEQYF. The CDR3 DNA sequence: TGTGCCACCGGGCACCCCCGCGGCGAGCAGTACTTC.

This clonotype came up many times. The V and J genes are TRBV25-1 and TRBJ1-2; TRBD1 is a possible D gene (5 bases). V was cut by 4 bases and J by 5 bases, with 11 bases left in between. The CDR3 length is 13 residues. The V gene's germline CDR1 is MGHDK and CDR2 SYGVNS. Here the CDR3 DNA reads TGTGCCAGCAGTGGAGGGACGGTTTATGGCTACACCTTC. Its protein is CASSGGTVYGYTF.

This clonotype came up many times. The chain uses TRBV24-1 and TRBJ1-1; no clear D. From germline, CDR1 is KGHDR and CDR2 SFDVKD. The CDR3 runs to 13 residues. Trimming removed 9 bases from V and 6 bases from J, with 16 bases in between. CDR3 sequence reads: CATPTLGVSEAFF. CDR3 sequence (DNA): TGTGCCACCCCGACTCTGGGAGTGTCTGAAGCTTTCTTT.

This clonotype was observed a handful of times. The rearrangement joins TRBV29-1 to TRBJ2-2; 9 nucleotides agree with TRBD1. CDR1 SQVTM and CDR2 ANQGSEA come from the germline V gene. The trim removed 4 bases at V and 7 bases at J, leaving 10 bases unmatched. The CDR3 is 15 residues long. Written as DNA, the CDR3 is TGCAGCGTTGCTCTCACTACAGGGGGCCGCGGGGAGCTGTTTTTT. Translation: CSVALTTGGRGELFF.

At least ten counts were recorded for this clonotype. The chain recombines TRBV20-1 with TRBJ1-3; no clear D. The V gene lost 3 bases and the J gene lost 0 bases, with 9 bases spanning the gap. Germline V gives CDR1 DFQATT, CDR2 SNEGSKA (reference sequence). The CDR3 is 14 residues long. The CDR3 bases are TGCAGTGCTAGTACCAGGAGCTCTGGAAACACCATATATTTT. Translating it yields CSASTRSSGNTIYF.

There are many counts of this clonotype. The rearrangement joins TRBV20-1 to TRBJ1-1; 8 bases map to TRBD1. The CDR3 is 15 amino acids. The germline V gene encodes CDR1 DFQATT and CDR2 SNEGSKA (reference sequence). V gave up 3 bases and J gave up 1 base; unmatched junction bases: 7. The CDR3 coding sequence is TGCAGTGCTAGTAATCCCGGGACAGGGAACACTGAAGCTTTCTTT. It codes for CSASNPGTGNTEAFF.

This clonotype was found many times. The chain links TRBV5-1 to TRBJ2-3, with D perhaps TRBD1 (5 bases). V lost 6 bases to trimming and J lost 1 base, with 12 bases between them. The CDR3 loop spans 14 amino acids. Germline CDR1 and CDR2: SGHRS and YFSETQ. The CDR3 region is CASNQGGGTDTQYF. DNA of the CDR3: TGCGCCAGCAACCAGGGTGGCGGCACAGATACGCAGTATTTT.

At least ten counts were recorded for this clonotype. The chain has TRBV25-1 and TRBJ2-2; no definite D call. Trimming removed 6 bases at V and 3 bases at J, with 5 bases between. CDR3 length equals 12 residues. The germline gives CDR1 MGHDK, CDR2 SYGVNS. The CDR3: CASRLYTGELFF. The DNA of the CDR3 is TGTGCCAGCAGGCTATACACCGGGGAGCTGTTTTTT.

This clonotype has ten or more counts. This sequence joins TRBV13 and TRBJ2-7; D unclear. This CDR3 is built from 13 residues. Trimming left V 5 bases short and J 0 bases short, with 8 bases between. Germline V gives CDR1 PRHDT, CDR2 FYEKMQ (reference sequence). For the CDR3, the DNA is TGTGCCAGCAGCCCCCCAAACTCCTACGAGCAGTACTTC. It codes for CASSPPNSYEQYF.

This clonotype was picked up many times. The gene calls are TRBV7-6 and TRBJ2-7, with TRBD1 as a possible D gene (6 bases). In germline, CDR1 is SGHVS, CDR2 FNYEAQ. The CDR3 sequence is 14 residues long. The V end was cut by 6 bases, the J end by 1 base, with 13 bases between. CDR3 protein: CASSYRQDSYEQYF. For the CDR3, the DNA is TGTGCCAGCAGTTACCGACAGGATTCCTACGAGCAGTACTTC.

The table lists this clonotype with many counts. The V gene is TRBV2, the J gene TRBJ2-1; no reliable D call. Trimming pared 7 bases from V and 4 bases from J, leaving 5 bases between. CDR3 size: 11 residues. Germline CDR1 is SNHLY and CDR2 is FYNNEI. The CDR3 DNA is TGTGCCAGCAAGAGGTACAATGAGCAGTTCTTC. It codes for CASKRYNEQFF.

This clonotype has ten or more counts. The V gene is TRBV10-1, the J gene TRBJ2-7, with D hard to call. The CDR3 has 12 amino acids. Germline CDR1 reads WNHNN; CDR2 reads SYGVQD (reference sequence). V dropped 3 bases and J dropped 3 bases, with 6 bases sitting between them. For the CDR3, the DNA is TGCGCCAGCAGTGATACACACTACGAGCAGTACTTC. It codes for CASSDTHYEQYF.

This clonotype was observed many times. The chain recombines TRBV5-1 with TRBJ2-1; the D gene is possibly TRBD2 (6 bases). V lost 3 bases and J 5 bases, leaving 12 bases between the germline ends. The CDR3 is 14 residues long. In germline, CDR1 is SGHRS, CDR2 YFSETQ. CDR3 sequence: CASSYAGPNNEQFF. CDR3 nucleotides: TGCGCCAGCAGCTACGCGGGACCCAACAATGAGCAGTTCTTC.

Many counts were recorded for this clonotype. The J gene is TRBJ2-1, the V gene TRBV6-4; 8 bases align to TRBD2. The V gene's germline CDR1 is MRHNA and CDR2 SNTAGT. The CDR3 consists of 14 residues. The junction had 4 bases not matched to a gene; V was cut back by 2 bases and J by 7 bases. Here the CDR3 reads CASSDGTRKNEQFF. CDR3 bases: TGTGCCAGCAGTGACGGGACTAGGAAGAATGAGCAGTTCTTC.